Listed below are T cell receptor beta chains from one sample, sequenced in a study of blood T cell repertoires in COVID-19. This table comes from immunoSEQ multiplex PCR, and its TCRdb copy is limited to in-frame clones, with some not included. This table has about 140,000 clones, around 87% appearing once. Sequences were obtained from peripheral blood. These receptors were collected from a man aged 45-65 years who had recovered from COVID-19. The CDR3 runs from the conserved cysteine through the conserved F or W. Each record gives: clone size, CDR3 length, J gene, V gene, D gene, CDR3 DNA, CDR3 protein. D genes are given only for firm matches. Size tells how often a clone was seen (once, few, many) or the class of an expanded clone, and some rows leave it out.

NA,14,TRBJ2-7,TRBV9,TRBD2,TGTGCCAGCAGCCCTAGCGGGGCTAAATACGAGCAGTACTTC,CASSPSGAKYEQYF
NA,16,TRBJ2-7,TRBV7-2,TRBD2,TGTGCCAGCAGCTTAGCGGCGGGGGGGCCGGGCTACGAGCAGTACTTC,CASSLAAGGPGYEQYF
NA,14,TRBJ1-2,TRBV6-5,TRBD1,TGTGCCAGCAGCTGGGCAGGGGGCGAGAGTGGCTACACCTTC,CASSWAGGESGYTF
NA,13,TRBJ2-7,TRBV6-1,NA,TGTGCCAGCAGTCAAGCCTGGCCCTACGAGCAGTACTTC,CASSQAWPYEQYF
NA,16,TRBJ2-3,TRBV6-4,TRBD1,TGTGCCAGCAGTGACTCAGGGACAGGGGGAACAGATACGCAGTATTTT,CASSDSGTGGTDTQYF
NA,16,TRBJ2-5,TRBV7-8,TRBD2,TGTGCCAGCAGCTTACGGGGACTAGCGGGGAGAGAGACCCAGTACTTC,CASSLRGLAGRETQYF
NA,14,TRBJ1-6,TRBV7-2,TRBD1,TGTGCCAGCAGCTTAGGGGGACAGAATTCACCCCTCCACTTT,CASSLGGQNSPLHF
NA,14,TRBJ1-2,TRBV6-2/TRBV6-3,NA,TGTGCCAGCAGCTCGGCGGGGGGAAACTATGGCTACACCTTC,CASSSAGGNYGYTF
NA,15,TRBJ1-2,TRBV5-1,TRBD1,TGCGCCAGCAGCTTGGCCGGGACAGGGCCCTATGGCTACACCTTC,CASSLAGTGPYGYTF
NA,14,TRBJ2-7,TRBV29-1,TRBD1,TGCAGCGTTTACGGGGCGACAGGGACGGACGAGCAGTACTTC,CSVYGATGTDEQYF
NA,17,TRBJ1-1,TRBV6-2/TRBV6-3,TRBD1,TGTGCCAGCAGCCCTGACAGGGGGCTTTCGGGGAACACTGAAGCTTTCTTT,CASSPDRGLSGNTEAFF
NA,18,TRBJ2-3,TRBV9,TRBD2,TGTGCCAGCAGCGTAGCCCCGGGGACTAGCGGGAGCACAGATACGCAGTATTTT,CASSVAPGTSGSTDTQYF
NA,15,TRBJ1-4,TRBV4-3,TRBD1,TGCGCCAGCAGCCGAGACGGGACAGCTGGTGAAAAACTGTTTTTT,CASSRDGTAGEKLFF
NA,15,TRBJ1-5,TRBV6-5,TRBD1,TGTGCCAGCAGCAGGCTCGGGACAGGGGATCAGCCCCAGCATTTT,CASSRLGTGDQPQHF
NA,16,TRBJ2-3,TRBV5-1,TRBD1,TGCGCCAGCAGCCAGGGACAGGGGGCGCTTACAGATACGCAGTATTTT,CASSQGQGALTDTQYF
NA,15,TRBJ2-1,TRBV7-8,NA,TGTGCCAGCAGCTTACAGGGAAGGTCTTCGGATGAGCAGTTCTTC,CASSLQGRSSDEQFF
NA,15,TRBJ2-7,TRBV6-2/TRBV6-3,TRBD2,TGTGCCAGCAGCCTCCTGGCGGGGGAGATCTACGAGCAGTACTTC,CASSLLAGEIYEQYF
few,14,TRBJ1-1,TRBV2,NA,TGTGCCAGCAGCGCCCAGGGATTGGACACTGAAGCTTTCTTT,CASSAQGLDTEAFF